One and the same sample provided the 27 T cell receptor beta chains below, sequenced in a study of cytotoxic CD8 clonotypes in ibrutinib-treated CLL. Using immunoSEQ multiplex PCR, the repertoire was profiled, and TCRdb retains in-frame clones only, with some absent. The sample includes around 70,000 clones, approximately 90% of them seen just once. The sample consisted of PBMCs, taken after 12 months of ibrutinib treatment. The receptors originated from a human donor with chronic lymphocytic leukemia.

The chain has TRBV7-8 and TRBJ2-7; unclear D gene. The germline V gene encodes CDR1 SGHVS and CDR2 FQNEAQ. The CDR3 is 18 residues long. Trimming took 1 base from V and 3 from J, leaving 22 bases between them. The CDR3 nucleotides are TGTGCCAGCAGCTTAGTTACGACCTCAGCCAGTTCCTACTACGAGCAGTACTTC. It specifies CASSLVTTSASSYYEQYF.

V usage is TRBV18 and J usage is TRBJ1-3; D is ambiguous. Germline lookup yields CDR1 KGHSH and CDR2 LQKENI. The CDR3 totals 15 residues. The V gene lost 2 bases and the J gene lost 4 bases, with 12 bases spanning the gap. CDR3 amino acids: CASSPWTFGGNTIYF. CDR3 coding DNA: TGTGCCAGCTCACCATGGACGTTTGGGGGAAACACCATATATTTT.

The chain recombines TRBV11-2 with TRBJ1-4; D not certain. In germline, CDR1 is SGHAT, CDR2 FQNNGV. This CDR3 has 15 residues. V was shortened by 3 bases and J by 5 bases, with 13 bases between the two germline ends. DNA of the CDR3: TGTGCCAGCAGCTTTAACCCTGGTGGGAATGAAAAACTGTTTTTT. Amino acids: CASSFNPGGNEKLFF.

The chain combines TRBV4-1 with TRBJ1-1; D remains ambiguous. V lost 4 bases, J lost 0 bases, and 18 bases lay in between. Germline V lookup: CDR1 MGHRA, CDR2 YSYEKL. The CDR3 consists of 17 residues. DNA for the CDR3: TGCGCCAGCAGCCCCTTGGGGAGGAGGACCATGAACACTGAAGCTTTCTTT. Amino acids: CASSPLGRRTMNTEAFF.

V and J are TRBV19 and TRBJ2-7; TRBD1 agrees at 7 bases. The trim removed 5 bases at V and 4 bases at J, leaving 8 bases unmatched. CDR3 size: 14 residues. Germline V gives CDR1 LNHDA, CDR2 SQIVND (reference sequence). CDR3 coding DNA: TGTGCCAGTAGTGTACCGGGACAGTTTTACGAGCAGTACTTC. Protein product: CASSVPGQFYEQYF.

The V call is TRBV5-1, the J call TRBJ2-4; 7 nucleotides align to TRBD2. The CDR3 consists of 18 residues. Germline V lookup: CDR1 SGHRS, CDR2 YFSETQ. The V segment lost 0 bases and the J segment 3 bases; nucleotides outside the gene matches: 12. In DNA, the CDR3 is TGCGCCAGCAGCTTGGGCTCTCAAAGCGGGGTTGGCAAAAACATTCAGTACTTC. It codes for CASSLGSQSGVGKNIQYF.

J is TRBJ1-2 and V is TRBV9, with 7 bases matching TRBD1. Germline CDR1 SGDLS, CDR2 YYNGEE. Unmatched junction bases numbered 8, after V lost 0 bases and J lost 6 bases. The CDR3 has 15 amino acids. The DNA for the CDR3 is TGTGCCAGCAGCGTAGGGTCAGGGGGTCTAGATGGCTACACCTTC. Translated: CASSVGSGGLDGYTF.

The genes are TRBV28 and TRBJ2-1; the D gene could be TRBD1 or TRBD2 (5 bases each). The CDR3 is made up of 15 amino acids. Germline V gene data show CDR1 as MDHEN and CDR2 as SYDVKM. Deletions cut 3 bases from V and 5 bases from J, with 14 bases between. CDR3 amino acids: CASSLVGPKDNEQFF. CDR3 DNA sequence: TGTGCCAGCAGTTTGGTGGGACCTAAGGACAATGAGCAGTTCTTC.

The chain uses TRBV29-1 and TRBJ2-3; no clear D. The V end lost 4 bases, the J end lost 2 bases, and 10 bases lay between the germline ends. The CDR3 loop spans 13 amino acids. Looked up from germline, CDR1 is SQVTM and CDR2 is ANQGSEA. CDR3 sequence: CSVVFVNTDTQYF. The CDR3 bases are TGCAGCGTTGTATTCGTTAACACAGATACGCAGTATTTT.

This rearrangement joins TRBV5-1 to TRBJ2-7; no reliable D call. CDR1 SGHRS and CDR2 YFSETQ come from the germline V gene. Trimming stripped 0 bases from V and 0 bases from J, with 10 bases between. CDR3 length equals 15 residues. The CDR3: CASSLGPLSSYEQYF. The CDR3 coding sequence is TGCGCCAGCAGCTTGGGACCACTGAGCTCCTACGAGCAGTACTTC.

This clone was seen once. The chain is built from TRBV19 and TRBJ1-1, with unresolved D. This CDR3 spans 15 amino acids. V gave up 3 bases and J gave up 0 bases, with 11 bases separating them. CDR1 and CDR2 (germline): LNHDA, SQIVND (reference sequence). The CDR3 spells CASSITQNLNTEAFF. As DNA, the CDR3 is TGTGCCAGTAGTATCACACAAAATCTGAACACTGAAGCTTTCTTT.

CDR3 nucleotides: TGTGCTAGTGGCCCACCAGGGGATAGGGCTGAAGCTTTCTTT. It specifies CASGPPGDRAEAFF. The V call is TRBV12-5, the J call TRBJ1-1, with D possibly matching TRBD1 (6 bases). The V end lost 6 bases, the J end lost 6 bases, and 17 bases lay between the germline ends. Germline values: CDR1 LGHNT, CDR2 FRNRAP. The CDR3 contains 14 residues.

The chain couples TRBV12-5 to TRBJ1-3; D remains unclear. The CDR3 runs to 16 residues. The germline V and J ends were trimmed by 2 bases and 0 bases, with 11 bases remaining between them. Germline V gives CDR1 LGHNT, CDR2 FRNRAP. Here the CDR3 DNA reads TGTGCTAGTGGTTTGAGACCCGCAGGCTCTGGAAACACCATATATTTT. Residues: CASGLRPAGSGNTIYF.

The chain couples TRBV28 to TRBJ2-7; D possibly uses TRBD1 or TRBD2 (5 bases each). The V end lost 3 bases, the J end lost 3 bases, and 15 bases lay between the germline ends. This CDR3 is built from 15 residues. Germline lookup yields CDR1 MDHEN and CDR2 SYDVKM. The CDR3 DNA sequence: TGTGCCAGCAGTTTGGGGCGGGCGAGGGGCTACGAGCAGTACTTC. Translation gives CASSLGRARGYEQYF.

CDR3 in amino acids: CASSSLAGDPGELFF. As DNA, the CDR3 is TGTGCCAGCAGCTCCCTAGCGGGAGACCCCGGGGAGCTGTTTTTT. The rearrangement joins TRBV11-2 to TRBJ2-2; 10 bases agree with TRBD2. The CDR3 is 15 residues long. After removal of 4 bases from V and 6 bases from J, the junction contained 5 bases not matched to a gene. Per germline, CDR1 SGHAT and CDR2 FQNNGV.

The chain carries TRBV4-1 and TRBJ1-6, with TRBD1 matching 7 bases. Trimming took 6 bases from V and 8 from J; bases not matched to a gene: 7. Germline V gene data show CDR1 as MGHRA and CDR2 as YSYEKL. The CDR3 consists of 14 residues. The CDR3, as DNA: TGCGCCAGCAGTCCAGGGGGTGGGGATTCACCCCTCCACTTT. It codes for CASSPGGGDSPLHF.

The chain joins TRBV15 to TRBJ1-4, with 8 bases matching TRBD1. V gave up 3 bases and J gave up 8 bases; unmatched junction bases: 5. CDR1 and CDR2 from the germline V gene are LNHNV and YYDKDF (reference sequence). The CDR3 runs to 14 residues. This CDR3 reads CATSSRTGFEKLFF. CDR3 nucleotide sequence: TGTGCCACCAGCAGTCGGACAGGGTTCGAAAAACTGTTTTTT.

The chain carries TRBV7-9 and TRBJ2-7, with D unresolved. V was shortened by 0 bases and J by 5 bases, with 5 bases between the two germline ends. The CDR3 covers 12 residues. Germline V gene sequence: CDR1 SEHNR, CDR2 FQNEAQ (reference sequence). Here the CDR3 DNA reads TGTGCCAGCAGCTTAGCGACCGACGAGCAGTACTTC. Amino acid sequence: CASSLATDEQYF. The entire variable domain, with the rest obtained from reference TRBV7-9 and TRBJ2-7, is as follows: DTGVSQNPRHKITKRGQNVTFRCDPISEHNRLYWYRQTLGQGPEFLTYFQNEAQLEKSRLLSDRFSAERPKGSFSTLEIQRTEQGDSAMYLCASSLATDEQYFGPGTRLTVT.

The chain is built from TRBV6-5 and TRBJ1-3; D not certain. V lost 2 bases, J lost 10 bases, and 9 bases lay in between. Looked up from germline, CDR1 is MNHEY and CDR2 is SVGAGI. The CDR3 loop spans 12 amino acids. CDR3 coding DNA: TGTGCCAGCAGTTACGGGTCCGGGACCATATATTTT. This codes for CASSYGSGTIYF.

The chain links TRBV5-1 to TRBJ2-3; 7 bases are shared with TRBD1. The CDR3 has 15 amino acids. The junction had 7 bases not matched to a gene; V was cut back by 3 bases and J by 3 bases. Germline-derived CDR1 and CDR2 are SGHRS and YFSETQ. The CDR3 nucleotides read TGCGCCAGCAGCTCCGGGACAGCCCTGACAGATACGCAGTATTTT. As protein: CASSSGTALTDTQYF.

In this sample, this clone turned up a few times. The CDR3 bases are TGTGCCAGCAGCTTACTAGCGCTTACCGGGGAGCTGTTTTTT. Encoded protein: CASSLLALTGELFF. The rearrangement links TRBV11-2 to TRBJ2-2; tentatively, D is TRBD2 (6 bases). Looked up from germline, CDR1 is SGHAT and CDR2 is FQNNGV. The germline V and J ends were trimmed by 2 bases and 5 bases, with 9 bases remaining between them. The CDR3 loop spans 14 amino acids.

J is TRBJ2-2 and V is TRBV5-4; 7 bases are shared with TRBD1. From germline, CDR1 is SGHNT and CDR2 YYREEE (reference sequence). This CDR3 comprises 15 residues. V lost 3 bases and J lost 3; bases outside the gene matches: 5. The CDR3 bases are TGTGCCAGCAGCTCGACAGGGTTGTACACCGGGGAGCTGTTTTTT. Protein sequence: CASSSTGLYTGELFF.

V is TRBV18 and J is TRBJ2-1, with unresolved D. Germline values: CDR1 KGHSH, CDR2 LQKENI. Trimming cost V 3 bases and J 7 bases, with 13 bases left between them. The CDR3 extends over 14 amino acids. The CDR3 nucleotides read TGTGCCAGCTCACCGCAGGCCGCGCGGAATGAGCAGTTCTTC. Its protein product is CASSPQAARNEQFF. Full variable domain (rest looked up from reference TRBV18 and TRBJ2-1): NAGVMQNPRHLVRRRGQEARLRCSPMKGHSHVYWYRQLPEEGLKFMVYLQKENIIDESGMPKERFSAEFPKEGPSILRIQQVVRGDSAAYFCASSPQAARNEQFFGPGTRLTVL.

The J gene is TRBJ1-4, the V gene TRBV7-7; 8 bases are shared with TRBD1. Germline-derived CDR1 and CDR2 are SSHAT and FNYEAQ (reference sequence). This CDR3 has 15 residues. V was clipped by 1 base and J by 6 bases; unmatched bases: 4. Here the CDR3 reads CASSLVPGGDEKLFF. The CDR3 DNA reads TGTGCCAGCAGCTTAGTGCCAGGGGGCGATGAAAAACTGTTTTTT.

The CDR3 here is CASSEAPGEAYEQYF. CDR3 DNA: TGTGCCAGCAGCGAGGCTCCGGGAGAGGCCTACGAGCAGTACTTC. The J gene is TRBJ2-7, the V gene TRBV7-6; D perhaps matches TRBD2 (6 bases). Germline V gene lookup returns CDR1 SGHVS and CDR2 FNYEAQ. The CDR3 spans 15 residues. V was shortened by 5 bases and J by 2 bases, with 16 bases between the two germline ends.

The chain carries TRBV7-3 and TRBJ2-2; 12 nucleotides align to TRBD2. V gave up 6 bases and J gave up 6 bases; unmatched junction bases: 5. The CDR3 is 15 amino acids. CDR1 and CDR2 (germline): SGHTA, FQGTGA. CDR3 bases: TGTGCCAGCAGTCAGACTAGCGGGAGATCCGGGGAGCTGTTTTTT. The encoded protein is CASSQTSGRSGELFF.

J is TRBJ2-7 and V is TRBV6-6; perhaps TRBD1 as D (6 bases). Germline lookup yields CDR1 MNHNY and CDR2 SVGAGI (reference sequence). The CDR3 length is 15 residues. Trimming removed 7 bases at V and 0 bases at J, with 16 bases between. The chain's CDR3 is CASKGWGQASYEQYF. As DNA, the CDR3 is TGTGCCAGCAAGGGGTGGGGACAAGCCTCCTACGAGCAGTACTTC.